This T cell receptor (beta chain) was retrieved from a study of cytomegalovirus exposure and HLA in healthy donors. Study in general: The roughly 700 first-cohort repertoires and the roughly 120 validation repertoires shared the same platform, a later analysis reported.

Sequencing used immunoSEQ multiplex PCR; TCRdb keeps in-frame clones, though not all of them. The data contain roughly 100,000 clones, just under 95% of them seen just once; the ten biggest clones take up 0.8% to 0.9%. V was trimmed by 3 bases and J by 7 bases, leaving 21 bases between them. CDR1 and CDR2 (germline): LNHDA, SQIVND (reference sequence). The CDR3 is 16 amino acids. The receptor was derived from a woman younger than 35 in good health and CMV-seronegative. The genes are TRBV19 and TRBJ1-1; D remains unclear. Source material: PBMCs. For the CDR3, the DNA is TGTGCCAGTAGTATTGGGTTGGGGAGGACTATTCATGAAGCTTTCTTT. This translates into CASSIGLGRTIHEAFF.